This paragraph covers one T cell receptor beta chain sequence. In the original workflow: Reference gene primer amplification in the assay estimated nucleated cell counts. Sequencing used immunoSEQ multiplex PCR; TCRdb keeps in-frame clones, though not all of them. The V and J calls and clone size were taken over from that table, and D and trimming were inferred from the DNA. Here the sample spans some 100,000 clones, roughly 80% being singletons. The sample is drawn from a study of blood T cell repertoires in COVID-19. At the level of the study: The cDNA or gDNA used as material had been derived from T cells, B-cell-depleted T cells, or PBMCs.

CDR1 GTSNPN and CDR2 SVGIG come from the germline V gene (reference sequence). This CDR3 has 13 amino acids. V was cut by 5 bases and J by 3 bases, with 13 bases left in between. The J gene is TRBJ1-1, the V gene TRBV30; D unclear. The TCR comes from an elderly man with active or convalescent COVID-19. The sample was peripheral blood. The DNA of the CDR3 is TGTGCCTGGGCCACAGAGTTGGACACTGAAGCTTTCTTT. Its translation: CAWATELDTEAFF.